This T cell receptor beta chain came from a study of CD8 T cells in Susac syndrome. This clonotype has a handful of counts. With random hexamers, reverse transcription was performed on roughly 0.5 to 1 ug of RNA. TCR beta CDR3 was amplified by immunoSEQ covering 54 Vbeta and 13 Jbeta. Each CDR3 protein gets one entry after TCRdb re-called the immunoSEQ multiplex PCR reads with MiXCR. The sample consists of about 400,000 distinct CDR3 sequences, 85% of them appearing once. With 0 bases clipped from V and 2 bases from J, the junction kept 4 bases outside the gene matches. Germline V gene lookup returns CDR1 SQVTM and CDR2 ANQGSEA. The length of the CDR3 is 14 residues. The authors sequenced TCR beta from blood CD8+ and CD4+ T cells. The patients serving as multiple sclerosis controls were treatment-naive. They had stable or active relapsing-remitting disease and fulfilled revised McDonald criteria. FACS was used to enrich TEMRA cells, whereas the CD8+ and CD4+ T cells were obtained by negative isolation.

The V and J genes are TRBV29-1 and TRBJ2-7, with 7 nucleotides matching TRBD1. The sample consisted of CD8+ T cells from PBMCs. The clonotype originates from a human donor with multiple sclerosis. The CDR3 coding sequence is TGCAGCGTTGAAGATAGCCAGGGGGCCTACGAGCAGTACTTC. Its protein is CSVEDSQGAYEQYF.